The 13 T cell receptor beta chains listed next were all sequenced from one sample in a study of regulatory T cells in long-lasting Graves disease. The time point was: newly diagnosed GD, antithyroid drugs for less than 3 months. PBMC-derived RNA was used for the TCR library. The TCR beta library used iRepertoire HTBI primers with Arm-PCR amplification of CDR3. TCRdb ran MiXCR on the multiplex PCR reads and lists one entry per CDR3 protein. The sample consists of hundreds of thousands of distinct CDR3 sequences, 15% to 20% of them appearing once. The source was peripheral blood mononuclear cells (PBMCs), collected at new diagnosis, from a patient treated with antithyroid drugs. The receptors stem from a female donor with Graves disease.

This clonotype was detected only a few times. This chain uses TRBV6-5 with TRBJ2-3, with D tentatively TRBD2 (5 bases). Per the germline V gene, CDR1 is MNHEY and CDR2 is SVGAGI. Between the trimmed V and J ends, which lost 2 bases and 0 bases, there was a span of 15 bases. The CDR3 has 17 residues. The DNA of the CDR3 is TGTGCCAGCAGTTACGCGGCAAGCGGCGATAGCACAGATACGCAGTATTTT. It encodes CASSYAASGDSTDTQYF.

This clonotype has at least ten counts. The gene calls are TRBV5-1 and TRBJ2-1; TRBD2 aligns across 7 bases. Germline V gene data show CDR1 as SGHRS and CDR2 as YFSETQ. CDR3 length: 16 residues. With 3 bases clipped from V and 9 bases from J, the junction kept 15 bases outside the gene matches. The CDR3 DNA sequence: TGCGCCAGCAGCTCACGTATCGGACTAGATGAACGTGAGCAGTTCTTC. It yields the protein CASSSRIGLDEREQFF.

In this sample, this clonotype turned up a few times. V usage is TRBV18 and J usage is TRBJ2-1, with a weak D call TRBD1 (7 bases). Looked up from germline, CDR1 is KGHSH and CDR2 is LQKENI. V lost 3 bases to trimming and J lost 14 bases, with 14 bases between them. This CDR3 has 12 amino acids. CDR3 bases: TGTGCCAGCTCACCTGACAGGGACTCGGAGTTCTTC. Translation: CASSPDRDSEFF.

This clonotype was counted at least ten times. The V gene is TRBV27, the J gene TRBJ1-1; D is uncertain. Per the germline V gene, CDR1 is MNHEY and CDR2 is SMNVEV (reference sequence). This CDR3 has 13 residues. The germline V and J ends were trimmed by 6 bases and 3 bases, with 11 bases remaining between them. CDR3 sequence (DNA): TGTGCCAGCAGGCAATACACGGACACTGAAGCTTTCTTT. It encodes CASRQYTDTEAFF.

Concerning this clonotype itself: This sequence may be a read error, since a much larger clone differs from it by one base. V gene TRBV7-3 combines with J gene TRBJ2-7; 7 nucleotides match TRBD1. This CDR3 has 13 residues. Trimming cost V 5 bases and J 7 bases; bases outside gene matches: 8. Germline V gene data show CDR1 as SGHTA and CDR2 as FQGTGA. CDR3 residues: CASSVGQYNEQYF. CDR3 in DNA: TGTGCCAGCAGCGTGGGACAGTACAATGAGCAGTACTTC. Filled out from reference TRBV7-3 and TRBJ2-7, the complete variable domain reads GAGVSQTPSNKVTEKGKYVELRCDPISGHTALYWYRQSLGQGPEFLIYFQGTGAADDSGLPNDRFFAVRPEGSVSTLKIQRTERGDSAVYLCASSVGQYNEQYFGPGTRLTVT.

This clonotype occurred many times. The J gene is TRBJ2-3, the V gene TRBV7-2; D unclear. Germline lookup yields CDR1 SGHTA and CDR2 FQGNSA. The CDR3 is made up of 11 amino acids. The CDR3 DNA reads TGTGCGGAGCTGGCCCCAGATACGCAGTATTTT. It translates to CAELAPDTQYF.

This clonotype was recorded many times. The chain employs TRBV29-1 and TRBJ2-2; D is unresolved. Germline-derived CDR1 and CDR2 are SQVTM and ANQGSEA. The CDR3 spans 15 residues. Trimming left V 6 bases short and J 4 bases short, with 18 bases between. CDR3 residues: CSVPLPDQGTGELFF. CDR3 DNA sequence: TGCAGCGTGCCCCTCCCCGATCAAGGCACCGGGGAGCTGTTTTTT.

This clonotype was detected many times. The rearrangement joins TRBV29-1 to TRBJ2-5; D may correspond to TRBD1 or TRBD2 (6 bases each). The CDR3 covers 12 residues. Germline V lookup: CDR1 SQVTM, CDR2 ANQGSEA. The V and J ends lost 5 bases and 4 bases respectively, with 11 bases between them. The CDR3 loop reads CSVNEGGETQYF. CDR3 nucleotide sequence: TGCAGCGTTAATGAGGGGGGAGAGACCCAGTACTTC.

This clonotype came up many times. This rearrangement joins TRBV9 to TRBJ1-3; tentative D call: TRBD1 (5 bases). Germline loops: CDR1 SGDLS, CDR2 YYNGEE. This CDR3 region has 14 residues. V lost 0 bases and J 8 bases, leaving 12 bases between the germline ends. This CDR3 reads CASSVEDTGYTIYF. CDR3 DNA sequence: TGTGCCAGCAGCGTAGAGGACACAGGCTACACCATATATTTT.

This clonotype was observed at least ten times. The chain links TRBV12-3 or TRBV12-4 to TRBJ1-5; a possible D gene is TRBD1 (5 bases). This CDR3 comprises 13 residues. Trimming removed 2 bases at V and 5 bases at J, with 7 bases between. Here the CDR3 reads CASSLWGDQPQHF. CDR3 nucleotide sequence: TGTGCCAGCAGTTTATGGGGGGATCAGCCCCAGCATTTT.

This clonotype was seen only a few times. This chain links TRBV19 with TRBJ2-6, with D uncertain. Between the trimmed V and J ends, which lost 7 bases and 0 bases, there was a span of 4 bases. CDR1 is LNHDA, CDR2 SQIVND, per germline (reference sequence). The CDR3 has 13 amino acids. In nucleotides, the CDR3 is TGTGCCAGTAAACCCTCTGGGGCCAACGTCCTGACTTTC. It yields the protein CASKPSGANVLTF.

This clonotype was seen many times. The gene calls are TRBV20-1 and TRBJ2-7; weak D call: TRBD2 (5 bases). The V gene's germline CDR1 is DFQATT and CDR2 SNEGSKA (reference sequence). The CDR3 has 16 residues. The germline V and J ends were trimmed by 0 bases and 1 base, with 16 bases remaining between them. This CDR3 is CSARDGTGIKSYEQYF. The CDR3 DNA is TGCAGTGCTAGAGACGGCACGGGAATTAAGTCCTACGAGCAGTACTTC.

This clonotype was recorded at least ten times. The gene calls are TRBV12-3 or TRBV12-4 and TRBJ2-3; 12 bases are shared with TRBD2. The CDR3 has 15 amino acids. V trimming: 5 bases; J trimming: 5 bases; junction bases outside the gene matches: 5. In DNA form, the CDR3 reads TGTGCCAGCAGTCTCGGACTAGCGGGACAAGATACGCAGTATTTT. Its protein product is CASSLGLAGQDTQYF.